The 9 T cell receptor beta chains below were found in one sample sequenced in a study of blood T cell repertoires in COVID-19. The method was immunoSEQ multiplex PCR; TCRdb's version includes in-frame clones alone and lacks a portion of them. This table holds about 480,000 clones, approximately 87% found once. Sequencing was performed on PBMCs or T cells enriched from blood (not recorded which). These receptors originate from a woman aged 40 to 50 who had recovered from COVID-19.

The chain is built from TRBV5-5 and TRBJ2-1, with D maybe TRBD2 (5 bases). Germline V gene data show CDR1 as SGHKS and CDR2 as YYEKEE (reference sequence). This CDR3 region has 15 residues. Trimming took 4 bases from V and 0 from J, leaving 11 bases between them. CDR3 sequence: CASSAGLTSYNEQFF. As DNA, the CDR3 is TGTGCCAGCAGCGCAGGACTGACCTCCTACAATGAGCAGTTCTTC.

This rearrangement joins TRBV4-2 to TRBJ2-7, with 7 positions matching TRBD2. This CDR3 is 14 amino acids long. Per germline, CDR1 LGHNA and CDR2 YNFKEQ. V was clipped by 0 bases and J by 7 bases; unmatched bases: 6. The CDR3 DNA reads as TGTGCCAGCAGCCAAGAATCGACTAGCCTTGAGCAGTACTTC. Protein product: CASSQESTSLEQYF.

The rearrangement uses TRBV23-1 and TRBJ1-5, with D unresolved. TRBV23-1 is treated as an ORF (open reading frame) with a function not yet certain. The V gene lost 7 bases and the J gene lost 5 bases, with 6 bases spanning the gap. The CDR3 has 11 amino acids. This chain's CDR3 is CASTPYQPQHF. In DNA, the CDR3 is TGCGCCAGCACTCCCTATCAGCCCCAGCATTTT.

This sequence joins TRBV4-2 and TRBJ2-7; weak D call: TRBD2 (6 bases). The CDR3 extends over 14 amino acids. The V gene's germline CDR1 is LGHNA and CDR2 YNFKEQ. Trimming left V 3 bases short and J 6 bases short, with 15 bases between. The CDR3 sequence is CASSHRDSGGEQYF. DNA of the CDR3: TGTGCCAGCAGCCACCGGGACTCTGGGGGCGAGCAGTACTTC.

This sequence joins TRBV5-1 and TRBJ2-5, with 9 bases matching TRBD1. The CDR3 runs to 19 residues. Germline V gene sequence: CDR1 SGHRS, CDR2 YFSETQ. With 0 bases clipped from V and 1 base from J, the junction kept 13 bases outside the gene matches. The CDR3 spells CASSLVGTGFLNGQETQYF. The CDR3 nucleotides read TGCGCCAGCAGCTTGGTGGGGACAGGGTTTCTCAACGGCCAAGAGACCCAGTACTTC.

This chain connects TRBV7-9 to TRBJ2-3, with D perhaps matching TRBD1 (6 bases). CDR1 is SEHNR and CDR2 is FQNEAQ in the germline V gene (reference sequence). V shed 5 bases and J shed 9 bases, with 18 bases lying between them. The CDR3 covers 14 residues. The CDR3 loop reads CASSPPHGRGTQYF. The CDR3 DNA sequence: TGTGCCAGCAGCCCACCTCATGGCAGGGGAACGCAGTATTTT.

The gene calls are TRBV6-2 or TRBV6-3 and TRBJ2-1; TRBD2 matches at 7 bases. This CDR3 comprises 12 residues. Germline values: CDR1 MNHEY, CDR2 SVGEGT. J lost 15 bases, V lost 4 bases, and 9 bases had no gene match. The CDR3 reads CASSSAQRGRFF. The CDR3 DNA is TGTGCCAGCAGTTCCGCCCAGCGGGGCCGGTTCTTC.

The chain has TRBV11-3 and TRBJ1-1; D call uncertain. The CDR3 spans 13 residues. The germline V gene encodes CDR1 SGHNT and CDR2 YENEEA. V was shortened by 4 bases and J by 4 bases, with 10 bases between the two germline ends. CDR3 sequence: CASSSEWSTEAFF. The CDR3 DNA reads TGTGCCAGCAGCTCGGAGTGGAGCACTGAAGCTTTCTTT.

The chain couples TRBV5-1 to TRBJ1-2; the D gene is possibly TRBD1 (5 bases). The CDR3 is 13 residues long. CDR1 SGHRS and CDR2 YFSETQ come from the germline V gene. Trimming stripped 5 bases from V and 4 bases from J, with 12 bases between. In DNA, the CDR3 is TGCGCCAGCAGGTCGGGACTTGGCTATGGCTACACCTTC. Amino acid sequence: CASRSGLGYGYTF.